This TCR beta chain was retrieved from a study of blood T cell repertoires in COVID-19. Overall study context: Samples taken during acute and convalescent COVID-19 were collected in the United States, Italy and Spain.

CDR3 length: 14 residues. V lost 2 bases to trimming and J lost 0 bases, with 5 bases between them. The germline gives CDR1 LGHNA, CDR2 YNFKEQ. The authors' processing: Reference gene primers were amplified, and this amplification served to estimate nucleated cell counts. Measured with immunoSEQ multiplex PCR; TCRdb has only the in-frame clones, and not every one. V and J calls and clone size are as listed in that table; D and trimming were resolved from the DNA. The table shows about 200,000 clones, with roughly 88% occurring only once. This receptor was obtained from a middle-aged man with acute or convalescent COVID-19. The sequencing sample was made of peripheral blood. The rearrangement uses TRBV4-2 and TRBJ2-1; D call uncertain. The CDR3 protein is CASSQPSSYNEQFF. CDR3 nucleotide sequence: TGTGCCAGCAGCCAACCTAGCTCCTACAATGAGCAGTTCTTC.